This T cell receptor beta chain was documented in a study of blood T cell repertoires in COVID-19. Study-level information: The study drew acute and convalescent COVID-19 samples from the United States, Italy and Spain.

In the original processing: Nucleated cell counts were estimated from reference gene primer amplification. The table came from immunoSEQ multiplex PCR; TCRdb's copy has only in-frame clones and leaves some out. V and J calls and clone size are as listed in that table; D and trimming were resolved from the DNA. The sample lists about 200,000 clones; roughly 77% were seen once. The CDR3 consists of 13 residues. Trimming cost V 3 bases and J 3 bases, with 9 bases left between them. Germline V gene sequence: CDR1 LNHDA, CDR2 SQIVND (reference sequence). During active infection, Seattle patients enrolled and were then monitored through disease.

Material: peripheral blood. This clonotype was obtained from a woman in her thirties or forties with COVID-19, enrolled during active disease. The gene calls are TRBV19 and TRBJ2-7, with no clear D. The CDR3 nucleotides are TGTGCCAGTAGTATGGGTGGCGGCTACGAGCAGTACTTC. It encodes CASSMGGGYEQYF.